The T cell receptor beta chain described here comes from a study of cytomegalovirus exposure and HLA in healthy donors. The study's findings and limits: The study recorded around 160 TCR beta chains that were cytomegalovirus-associated.

CDR3 length: 13 amino acids. Germline CDR1 and CDR2: SGDLS and YYNGEE. V was trimmed by 4 bases and J by 0 bases, leaving 4 bases between them. Sequencing used immunoSEQ multiplex PCR; TCRdb keeps in-frame clones, though not all of them. The sample contains 150,000 or so clones, 80% to 90% of which appear only once. This clone was counted a single time. Its specificity is not known. The donors were in the roughly 110-subject validation cohort; that cohort was separate from the approximately 730-subject first cohort. The sequenced sample consisted of PBMCs. The chain recombines TRBV9 with TRBJ1-4; D ambiguous. This clonotype was sampled from a woman aged 18 to 35 in good health and CMV-seronegative. The DNA for the CDR3 is TGTGCCAGCAGCACTGCAACTAATGAAAAACTGTTTTTT. It is translated as CASSTATNEKLFF. Full variable domain (rest looked up from reference TRBV9 and TRBJ1-4): DSGVTQTPKHLITATGQRVTLRCSPRSGDLSVYWYQQSLDQGLQFLIQYYNGEERAKGNILERFSAQQFPDLHSELNLSSLELGDSALYFCASSTATNEKLFFGSGTQLSVL.